Each of the 5 T cell receptor beta chains below was sequenced from the same sample in a study of shared clonotypes between healthy human individuals. The repertoire was sequenced with immunoSEQ multiplex PCR; TCRdb's copy has only in-frame clones and lacks some. The repertoire holds under 1,900,000 clones, with approximately 98.5% as singletons. The sequencing sample was made of naive CD4+ T cells sorted from blood. Subset reported: CD45RA+ positively selected. Every receptor here comes from a man aged 25 to 40 in good health.

The V and J genes are TRBV9 and TRBJ2-1, with 7 bases that match TRBD1. With V trimmed by 3 bases and J by 1 base, 4 bases remained unmatched. CDR3 size: 15 residues. Germline loops: CDR1 SGDLS, CDR2 YYNGEE. The DNA of the CDR3 is TGTGCCAGCAGCGGCCGACAGGGTTCCTACAATGAGCAGTTCTTC. This sequence encodes CASSGRQGSYNEQFF. Full variable domain (missing parts from reference TRBV9 and TRBJ2-1): DSGVTQTPKHLITATGQRVTLRCSPRSGDLSVYWYQQSLDQGLQFLIQYYNGEERAKGNILERFSAQQFPDLHSELNLSSLELGDSALYFCASSGRQGSYNEQFFGPGTRLTVL.

The chain is built from TRBV28 and TRBJ1-4, with TRBD1 as a possible D gene (5 bases). This CDR3 is built from 17 residues. Germline assignment: CDR1 MDHEN and CDR2 SYDVKM. V dropped 6 bases and J dropped 0 bases, with 17 bases sitting between them. This chain's CDR3 is CASSRGGRVPTNEKLFF. DNA for the CDR3: TGTGCCAGCAGCCGCGGAGGCAGGGTCCCAACTAATGAAAAACTGTTTTTT.

Regarding this clone: Other nucleotide sequences in the sample specify the same CDR3. The chain has TRBV7-8 and TRBJ2-7; no reliable D call. This CDR3 is 14 amino acids long. Germline CDR1 reads SGHVS; CDR2 reads FQNEAQ. The V and J ends lost 1 base and 0 bases respectively, with 7 bases between them. The CDR3 loop is CASSLGQNSYEQYF. The CDR3 coding sequence is TGTGCCAGCAGCTTAGGGCAAAACTCCTACGAGCAGTACTTC. The full variable domain, completed using reference TRBV7-8 and TRBJ2-7, is GAGVSQSPRYKVAKRGQDVALRCDPISGHVSLFWYQQALGQGPEFLTYFQNEAQLDKSGLPSDRFFAERPEGSVSTLKIQRTQQEDSAVYLCASSLGQNSYEQYFGPGTRLTVT.

This rearrangement joins TRBV7-2 to TRBJ1-4, with D hard to call. Germline values: CDR1 SGHTA, CDR2 FQGNSA. This CDR3 is 15 amino acids long. The V and J ends lost 4 bases and 9 bases respectively, with 18 bases between them. The DNA of the CDR3 is TGTGCCAGCAGCTCAAACCCGGGCCCCCCACAAAAACTGTTTTTT. Encoded protein: CASSSNPGPPQKLFF.

About this clone: This sample includes further DNA sequences coding for the same CDR3. This rearrangement joins TRBV7-2 to TRBJ2-5; D remains unclear. Germline lookup yields CDR1 SGHTA and CDR2 FQGNSA. The CDR3 length is 10 residues. Trimming pared 5 bases from V and 2 bases from J, leaving 0 bases between. In DNA form, the CDR3 reads TGTGCCAGCAGCCAAGAGACCCAGTACTTC. Protein: CASSQETQYF.